The 26 T cell receptor beta chains below were found in one sample sequenced in a study of blood T cell repertoires in COVID-19 (dated by TCRdb to about 2020). Libraries were prepared through the immunoSEQ multiplex PCR assay. TCRdb obtained this table from immuneACCESS and retained in-frame rearrangements with V and J assigned. These tables miss some clones; where compared with another copy, unresolved V genes account for less than half of the shortfall, and the remainder is unexplained. The sample table lists hundreds of thousands of clones, 88% of them with a count of one. Of the sample, roughly 15% is held by the ten largest clones. Material: PBMCs or T cells enriched from blood (not recorded which). These TCRs come from a woman in her forties or fifties with acute COVID-19.

The chain links TRBV7-6 to TRBJ1-2; D unclear. There are 12 residues in the CDR3. The germline V and J ends were trimmed by 5 bases and 5 bases, with 9 bases remaining between them. The germline CDR1 and CDR2 sequences are SGHVS and FNYEAQ. The CDR3 nucleotides read TGTGCCAGCAGCCCCTTAACTTATGGCTACACCTTC. Translated: CASSPLTYGYTF. Using reference TRBV7-6 and TRBJ1-2 for the parts outside the CDR3, the full variable domain is GAGVSQSPRYKVTKRGQDVALRCDPISGHVSLYWYRQALGQGPEFLTYFNYEAQQDKSGLPNDRFSAERPEGSISTLTIQRTEQRDSAMYRCASSPLTYGYTFGSGTRLTVV.

The sample holds a few counts of this clone. The CDR3 DNA sequence: TGCGCCAGCAGAATAGGGGACTCCTATAATTCACCCCTCCACTTT. Its translation is CASRIGDSYNSPLHF. The genes are TRBV5-1 and TRBJ1-6; TRBD1 is a possible D gene (5 bases). The CDR3 extends over 15 amino acids. The V end was cut by 5 bases, the J end by 0 bases, with 9 bases between. Germline V gene lookup returns CDR1 SGHRS and CDR2 YFSETQ. Variable domain in full (rest from reference TRBV5-1 and TRBJ1-6): KAGVTQTPRYLIKTRGQQVTLSCSPISGHRSVSWYQQTPGQGLQFLFEYFSETQRNKGNFPGRFSGRQFSNSRSEMNVSTLELGDSALYLCASRIGDSYNSPLHFGNGTRLTVT.

The chain is built from TRBV28 and TRBJ1-4, with TRBD1 matching over 7 bases. Germline CDR1 is MDHEN and CDR2 is SYDVKM. The J segment lost 4 bases and the V segment lost 5 bases, leaving 4 bases of the junction unmatched. The CDR3 is 14 residues long. The CDR3, as DNA: TGTGCCAGCAGTGGGGACAGTTTTAATGAAAAACTGTTTTTT. Translated: CASSGDSFNEKLFF.

This chain uses TRBV7-2 with TRBJ2-7; TRBD1 matches 9 bases. The V segment lost 5 bases and the J segment 2 bases; nucleotides outside the gene matches: 7. This CDR3 region has 15 residues. The germline V gene has CDR1 SGHTA and CDR2 FQGNSA. The CDR3 sequence is CASSPGTGMAYEQYF. CDR3 in DNA: TGTGCCAGCAGCCCTGGGACAGGGATGGCCTACGAGCAGTACTTC.

CDR3 sequence reads: CASTKQGYNEQFF. In nucleotides, the CDR3 is TGTGCCAGCACTAAACAGGGCTACAATGAGCAGTTCTTC. This rearrangement joins TRBV6-5 to TRBJ2-1; TRBD1 might be the D (6 bases). This CDR3 is built from 13 residues. Deletions cut 7 bases from V and 3 bases from J, with 10 bases between. The germline V gene has CDR1 MNHEY and CDR2 SVGAGI.

This chain links TRBV4-1 with TRBJ2-2; 12 nucleotides match TRBD1. V gave up 0 bases and J gave up 13 bases; unmatched junction bases: 18. This CDR3 spans 19 amino acids. Germline V gives CDR1 MGHRA, CDR2 YSYEKL. CDR3 DNA: TGCGCCAGCAGCCAAGAATTTATGGGACAGGGGGCAGGCGCCGCATGGCTGTTTTTT. It codes for CASSQEFMGQGAGAAWLFF.

The chain recombines TRBV19 with TRBJ2-1, with TRBD2 matching over 14 bases. Germline V CDR1 and CDR2: LNHDA, SQIVND (reference sequence). The V segment lost 4 bases and the J segment 8 bases; nucleotides outside the gene matches: 4. This CDR3 spans 15 amino acids. The DNA of the CDR3 is TGTGCCAGTAGTACAGGGACTAGCGGGAGACATGAGCAGTTCTTC. Translation: CASSTGTSGRHEQFF.

V is TRBV19 and J is TRBJ2-7; D call uncertain. The CDR3 contains 12 residues. The germline V gene has CDR1 LNHDA and CDR2 SQIVND (reference sequence). The V and J ends lost 5 bases and 6 bases respectively, with 11 bases between them. CDR3: CASSEDRSEQYF. The CDR3 DNA sequence: TGTGCCAGTAGTGAGGATCGCTCCGAGCAGTACTTC.

The CDR3 DNA is TGTGCCAGCAGTTACACTGGGACAGGGGGTAATTTCTTC. This gives the protein CASSYTGTGGNFF. The V and J genes are TRBV6-5 and TRBJ2-1; 11 nucleotides agree with TRBD1. In germline, CDR1 is MNHEY, CDR2 SVGAGI. J lost 16 bases, V lost 2 bases, and 7 bases had no gene match. The CDR3 loop spans 13 amino acids.

The chain uses TRBV7-9 and TRBJ2-4, with TRBD2 matching over 9 bases. CDR3 length: 16 amino acids. CDR1 is SEHNR and CDR2 is FQNEAQ in the germline V gene (reference sequence). J gave up 3 bases and V 4 bases, and 7 bases lay outside the gene matches. The CDR3 protein is CASSYVAGVVKNIQYF. The CDR3 nucleotides read TGTGCCAGCAGCTACGTAGCGGGAGTAGTCAAAAACATTCAGTACTTC.

This clone was observed a few times. The rearrangement links TRBV9 to TRBJ2-6; 10 bases agree with TRBD1. The V and J ends lost 1 base and 0 bases, in that order; junction bases with no gene match: 4. This CDR3 has 18 residues. Germline CDR1 reads SGDLS; CDR2 reads YYNGEE. The CDR3 nucleotides are TGTGCCAGCAGCGTAACGACAGGGGGCGGCTCTGGGGCCAACGTCCTGACTTTC. Amino acid sequence: CASSVTTGGGSGANVLTF.

The chain couples TRBV4-1 to TRBJ2-1; the D gene is possibly TRBD1 (6 bases). CDR3 length: 12 residues. Trimming cost V 5 bases and J 13 bases, with 15 bases left between them. The germline CDR1 and CDR2 sequences are MGHRA and YSYEKL. The CDR3 nucleotides are TGCGCCAGCAGCTCCTGGGACAAAACTCAGTTCTTC. It is translated as CASSSWDKTQFF.

This rearrangement joins TRBV7-9 to TRBJ2-5; 8 bases line up with TRBD2. The germline V gene encodes CDR1 SEHNR and CDR2 FQNEAQ (reference sequence). The CDR3 covers 15 residues. After removal of 5 bases from V and 4 bases from J, the junction contained 9 bases not matched to a gene. This chain's CDR3 is CASSPRTGGLETQYF. CDR3 sequence (DNA): TGTGCCAGCAGCCCGAGAACGGGAGGGTTAGAGACCCAGTACTTC.

The chain's CDR3 is CASSLNRVSGEKLFF. The CDR3 DNA is TGTGCCAGCAGCTTAAACCGGGTCTCCGGCGAAAAACTGTTTTTT. The chain joins TRBV7-3 to TRBJ1-4; D remains unclear. The CDR3 loop spans 15 amino acids. Germline assignment: CDR1 SGHTA and CDR2 FQGTGA. V lost 1 base, J lost 8 bases, and 14 bases lay in between.

CDR3 sequence reads: CASSQDLRVYEQFF. In nucleotides, the CDR3 is TGTGCCAGCAGCCAAGATCTTAGAGTTTATGAGCAGTTCTTC. This chain links TRBV4-2 with TRBJ2-1, with no clear D. This CDR3 region has 14 residues. In germline, CDR1 is LGHNA, CDR2 YNFKEQ. The V and J ends lost 0 bases and 8 bases respectively, with 11 bases between them.

There are many counts of this clone. This sequence joins TRBV28 and TRBJ1-5; 8 bases line up with TRBD1. Germline V lookup: CDR1 MDHEN, CDR2 SYDVKM. CDR3 length: 13 amino acids. V shed 6 bases, J shed 7 bases, and the junction held 5 bases outside the gene matches. This CDR3 reads CASSGQGHQPQHF. The CDR3 DNA is TGTGCCAGCAGCGGACAGGGACACCAGCCCCAGCATTTT. Variable domain in full (rest from reference TRBV28 and TRBJ1-5): DVKVTQSSRYLVKRTGEKVFLECVQDMDHENMFWYRQDPGLGLRLIYFSYDVKMKEKGDIPEGYSVSREKKERFSLILESASTNQTSMYLCASSGQGHQPQHFGDGTRLSIL.

Comment on this clone: This sample includes further DNA sequences coding for the same CDR3. The chain joins TRBV18 to TRBJ1-1, with D maybe TRBD1 (5 bases). Germline-derived CDR1 and CDR2 are KGHSH and LQKENI. The V end was cut by 1 base, the J end by 2 bases, with 8 bases between. This CDR3 is built from 14 residues. The DNA for the CDR3 is TGTGCCAGCTCACCACTCGACAGAAACACTGAAGCTTTCTTT. It yields the protein CASSPLDRNTEAFF.

V is TRBV27 and J is TRBJ2-7, with 10 nucleotides matching TRBD2. This CDR3 has 15 amino acids. V dropped 7 bases and J dropped 2; count of bases not matched to a gene: 8. CDR1 and CDR2 (germline): MNHEY, SMNVEV (reference sequence). CDR3 nucleotides: TGTGCCAGCACTTCGGGACTAGCGTCCGCCTACGAGCAGTACTTC. Its translation: CASTSGLASAYEQYF.

CDR3 amino acids: CASSFRGRNEQYF. The CDR3 nucleotides are TGTGCCAGCAGTTTCAGGGGGCGGAACGAGCAGTACTTC. The chain employs TRBV28 and TRBJ2-7; TRBD1 matches at 8 bases. The CDR3 consists of 13 residues. J lost 5 bases, V lost 3 bases, and 3 bases had no gene match. Germline V lookup: CDR1 MDHEN, CDR2 SYDVKM. Drawing the rest from reference TRBV28 and TRBJ2-7, the complete variable domain is DVKVTQSSRYLVKRTGEKVFLECVQDMDHENMFWYRQDPGLGLRLIYFSYDVKMKEKGDIPEGYSVSREKKERFSLILESASTNQTSMYLCASSFRGRNEQYFGPGTRLTVT.

This chain uses TRBV3-1 (or the pseudogene TRBV3-2) with TRBJ2-1; 10 nucleotides agree with TRBD1. V shed 7 bases and J 8 bases; nucleotides not matched to a gene: 14. There are 16 residues in the CDR3. From germline, CDR1 is LGHDT and CDR2 YNNKEL (reference sequence). The CDR3 protein is CASTLLGQGVGHEQFF. The CDR3 nucleotides read TGTGCCAGCACCCTGCTCGGACAGGGGGTCGGTCATGAGCAGTTCTTC.

The chain uses TRBV4-3 and TRBJ1-5; possibly TRBD1 for D (5 bases). V gave up 3 bases and J gave up 7 bases, with 13 bases separating them. The CDR3 is 14 residues long. Germline V gene lookup returns CDR1 LGHNA and CDR2 YSLEER. CDR3 region: CASSHSGSGQPQHF. The CDR3 DNA is TGCGCCAGCAGCCATTCAGGGTCAGGGCAGCCCCAGCATTTT.

Only a few counts were recorded for this clone. The chain employs TRBV15 and TRBJ1-3; the D gene is possibly TRBD1 (5 bases). Trimming stripped 3 bases from V and 0 bases from J, with 18 bases between. Germline V gives CDR1 LNHNV, CDR2 YYDKDF (reference sequence). This CDR3 comprises 18 residues. In DNA, the CDR3 is TGTGCCACCAGCAGGTACTCAGGGATGCGTCTCTCTGGAAACACCATATATTTT. Protein: CATSRYSGMRLSGNTIYF.

The V and J genes are TRBV28 and TRBJ2-5; possible D gene TRBD1, 5 bases. The V gene lost 5 bases and the J gene lost 2 bases, with 15 bases spanning the gap. The CDR3 sequence is 15 residues long. The germline V gene encodes CDR1 MDHEN and CDR2 SYDVKM. The CDR3, as DNA: TGTGCCAGCAGTACTCAGGGTGACTCTCAAGAGACCCAGTACTTC. This sequence encodes CASSTQGDSQETQYF.

The V call is TRBV3-1 (or the pseudogene TRBV3-2), the J call TRBJ1-5; D possibly corresponds to TRBD1 (6 bases). The CDR3 spans 15 residues. Germline-derived CDR1 and CDR2 are LGHDT and YNNKEL (reference sequence). V gave up 1 base and J gave up 4 bases, with 11 bases separating them. The CDR3 region has the DNA TGTGCCAGCAGCCAAGGGGACAACAGAAATCAGCCCCAGCATTTT. Its translation: CASSQGDNRNQPQHF.

The rearrangement uses TRBV28 and TRBJ2-1, with 9 bases identical to TRBD2. Germline values: CDR1 MDHEN, CDR2 SYDVKM. Trimming removed 5 bases from V and 5 bases from J; junction bases left unmatched: 7. The CDR3 has 15 amino acids. The CDR3: CASSLSGSWDNEQFF. As DNA, the CDR3 is TGTGCCAGCAGTCTTAGCGGGAGCTGGGACAATGAGCAGTTCTTC.

There are a few counts of this clone. The CDR3 sequence is CASSSTRYNEQFF. The DNA for the CDR3 is TGTGCCAGTAGTAGTACTAGGTACAATGAGCAGTTCTTC. The chain couples TRBV19 to TRBJ2-1; TRBD2 might be the D (5 bases). V was cut by 4 bases and J by 4 bases, with 8 bases left in between. Germline V CDR1 and CDR2: LNHDA, SQIVND (reference sequence). This CDR3 has 13 amino acids.